The entry that follows covers one T cell receptor beta chain sequence. Its antigen is as yet unknown. The 5'RACE template-switching step produced TCR cDNA and added a universal primer site and UMIs. TCRdb reprocessed the 5' RACE reads with MiXCR, giving one entry per CDR3 protein. The data hold about 73,000 distinct CDR3 sequences, with about 7.7% observed a single time. This specimen belongs to a study of T cells after yellow fever vaccination. Notes on the study in general: The CD4 and CD8 compartments had a small share of their clonotypes in common.

Between the trimmed V and J ends, which lost 2 bases and 6 bases, there was a span of 11 bases. This CDR3 spans 15 amino acids. CDR1 and CDR2 (germline): LGHNA, YSLEER. This clonotype was obtained from a man in his thirties or forties who received the YFV17D yellow fever vaccine. The V call is TRBV4-3, the J call TRBJ1-6, with D maybe TRBD1 (5 bases). Sample: CD8+ T cells sorted from PBMCs, taken on the day of the yellow fever booster vaccination. CDR3 residues: CASSQLQEFNSPLHF. The CDR3 nucleotides read TGCGCCAGCAGCCAACTACAGGAATTTAATTCACCCCTCCACTTT.